This TCR beta chain was recorded in a study of identical twins. Each donor (without exception) was a healthy Caucasian. This clonotype was seen at least ten times. From the 5' RACE reads, TCRdb called clonotypes with MiXCR, one entry per CDR3 protein. The sample carries 300,000 to 400,000 distinct CDR3 sequences, 9% to 10% recorded once. Germline V lookup: CDR1 MDHEN, CDR2 SYDVKM. V gave up 2 bases and J gave up 7 bases, with 11 bases separating them. The CDR3 is 13 residues long. This chain links TRBV28 with TRBJ2-5, with D uncertain. This clonotype was sampled from a woman between 45 and 65 years old in good health. The sample comprised naive T cells sorted from blood. The CDR3 region has the DNA TGTGCCAGCAGTTTACCGGGCCCCGGGACCCAGTACTTC. Amino acids: CASSLPGPGTQYF.